A single T cell receptor (beta chain) is shown here with its context. Its antigen is undetermined. As to time point: sample taken at primary tumor resection. Whole RNA came from tumor, nontumor lung or frozen PBMC and was sequenced without being sorted. Patients with untreated early-stage non-small cell lung cancer, numbering 72, were the donors. Germline loops: CDR1 SQVTM, CDR2 ANQGSEA. V dropped 5 bases and J dropped 7 bases, with 12 bases sitting between them. The CDR3 is 12 residues long. The data belong to a study of spatial heterogeneity in lung cancer. Study as a whole: Detection consistently captured more beta-chain sequences than alpha-chain sequences.

Study-wide findings and caveats: In blood, ubiquitous expanded tumor TCRs appeared more at resection than follow-up.

On each TCR cDNA molecule, a unique molecular identifier was present. In TCRdb, the 5' RACE reads were re-called with MiXCR into one record per CDR3 protein. The sample shows about 20,000 distinct CDR3 sequences, about a fifth of them seen only once. This material consisted of PBMCs, taken at surgery. The sequence came from a male donor with early-stage non-small cell lung cancer. V gene TRBV29-1 combines with J gene TRBJ2-1, with TRBD1 as a possible D gene (5 bases). The chain's CDR3 is CSVYTGRNEQFF. CDR3 DNA sequence: TGCAGCGTTTATACAGGTCGGAATGAGCAGTTCTTC.